The clone carrying this T cell receptor beta chain was found once. Survey-level immunoSEQ sequencing profiled the TCR beta repertoire. Generated by immunoSEQ multiplex PCR, the TCRdb table keeps only in-frame clones and is missing some. Of approximately 70,000 clones listed, about 93% are singletons. Trimming removed 4 bases from V and 2 bases from J; junction bases left unmatched: 22. Germline-derived CDR1 and CDR2 are SGHRS and YFSETQ. This CDR3 region has 20 residues. The rearrangement joins TRBV5-1 to TRBJ2-3; 7 bases fit TRBD2. Material for sequencing was PBMCs. The receptor comes from a man aged 40-55 years with rheumatoid arthritis. Here the CDR3 reads CASSPGGVDNRKFSTDTQYF. The CDR3 DNA follows: TGCGCCAGCAGCCCTGGGGGGGTCGACAACCGGAAATTTTCCACAGATACGCAGTATTTT.